The rows below give T cell receptor beta chains drawn from one sample of a study of T cell repertoires in cytomegalovirus infection. TCRdb fed the reads into MiXCR, producing one record per CDR3 protein. The sample lists 700,000 to 850,000 distinct CDR3 sequences, about 31% occurring once. No antigen is known for these receptors. This sample comprised cultured CD8+ T cells from PBMCs, obtained from culture after CMV antigen stimulation. These receptor sequences come from a human donor in good health (CMV status not recorded). Some clones in this sample may be carry-over from other donors' samples. Both conserved end residues are part of each CDR3. Fields, in order: D gene, clone size, J gene, V gene, CDR3 length, CDR3 protein, CDR3 DNA. D genes are given only for firm matches. Clone sizes are given selectively: once, few, many, or a class where the clone is expanded.

D gene: .
clone size: many
J gene: TRBJ1-6
V gene: TRBV7-8
CDR3 length: 16
CDR3 protein: CASSLGGGQGLGTLHF
CDR3 DNA: TGTGCCAGCAGCTTAGGTGGCGGGCAGGGCCTAGGCACCCTCCACTTT

D gene: .
clone size: many
J gene: TRBJ1-2
V gene: TRBV5-5
CDR3 length: 15
CDR3 protein: CASSLIGLPNYGYTF
CDR3 DNA: TGTGCCAGCAGCTTGATAGGGCTACCGAACTATGGCTACACCTTC

D gene: TRBD1
clone size: once
J gene: TRBJ2-4
V gene: TRBV7-2
CDR3 length: 15
CDR3 protein: CASSKRGQWKNIQYF
CDR3 DNA: TGTGCCAGCAGCAAGAGGGGACAGTGGAAAAACATTCAGTACTTC

D gene: TRBD1
clone size: .
J gene: TRBJ2-5
V gene: TRBV6-6
CDR3 length: 13
CDR3 protein: CASSHTGAADQYF
CDR3 DNA: TGTGCCAGCAGTCATACAGGGGCCGCGGACCAGTACTTC

D gene: .
clone size: .
J gene: TRBJ1-4
V gene: TRBV24-1
CDR3 length: 15
CDR3 protein: CATSEAGTGNEKLFF
CDR3 DNA: TGTGCCACCAGTGAAGCCGGGACGGGAAATGAAAAACTGTTTTTT

D gene: .
clone size: .
J gene: TRBJ1-5
V gene: TRBV7-9
CDR3 length: 14
CDR3 protein: CASSLGAGPQPQHF
CDR3 DNA: TGTGCCAGCAGCTTAGGGGCAGGGCCTCAGCCCCAGCATTTT

D gene: .
clone size: few
J gene: TRBJ1-6
V gene: TRBV12-3/TRBV12-4
CDR3 length: 16
CDR3 protein: CASSDGSGAYNSPLHF
CDR3 DNA: TGTGCCAGCAGTGACGGATCAGGCGCCTATAATTCACCCCTCCACTTT

D gene: .
clone size: few
J gene: TRBJ1-1
V gene: TRBV19
CDR3 length: 13
CDR3 protein: CASSIRKGTEAFF
CDR3 DNA: TGTGCCAGTAGTATACGAAAGGGAACTGAAGCTTTCTTT

D gene: .
clone size: few
J gene: TRBJ1-2
V gene: TRBV7-9
CDR3 length: 14
CDR3 protein: CASSMKGGGKGYTF
CDR3 DNA: TGTGCCAGCAGCATGAAAGGCGGGGGAAAAGGCTACACCTTC

D gene: .
clone size: .
J gene: TRBJ2-5
V gene: TRBV6-2/TRBV6-3
CDR3 length: 15
CDR3 protein: CASSYPVGDQETQYF
CDR3 DNA: TGTGCCAGCAGTTACCCCGTGGGCGATCAAGAGACCCAGTACTTC

D gene: .
clone size: few
J gene: TRBJ1-2
V gene: TRBV10-3
CDR3 length: 12
CDR3 protein: CAISVGLEGYTF
CDR3 DNA: TGTGCCATCAGTGTTGGGTTGGAAGGCTACACCTTC

D gene: TRBD1
clone size: few
J gene: TRBJ2-5
V gene: TRBV20-1
CDR3 length: 13
CDR3 protein: CSAPKDRGETQYF
CDR3 DNA: TGCAGTGCCCCTAAGGACAGGGGAGAGACCCAGTACTTC